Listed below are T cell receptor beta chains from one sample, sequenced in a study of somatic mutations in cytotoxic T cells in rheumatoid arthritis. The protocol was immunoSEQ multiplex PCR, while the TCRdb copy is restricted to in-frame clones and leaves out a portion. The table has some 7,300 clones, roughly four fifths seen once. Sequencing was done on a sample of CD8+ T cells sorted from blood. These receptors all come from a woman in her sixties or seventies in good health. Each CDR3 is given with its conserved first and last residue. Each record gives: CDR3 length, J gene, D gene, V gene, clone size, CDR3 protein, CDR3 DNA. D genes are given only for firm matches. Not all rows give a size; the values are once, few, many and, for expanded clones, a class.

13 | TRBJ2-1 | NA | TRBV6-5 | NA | CASSPSAYNEQFF | TGTGCCAGCAGCCCGAGCGCCTACAATGAGCAGTTCTTC
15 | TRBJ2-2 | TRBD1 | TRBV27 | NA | CASSWGTGGTGELFF | TGTGCCAGCAGTTGGGGGACAGGGGGCACCGGGGAGCTGTTTTTT
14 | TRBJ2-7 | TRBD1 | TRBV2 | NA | CASSDRTGEYEQYF | TGTGCCAGCAGTGACCGGACAGGGGAATACGAGCAGTACTTC
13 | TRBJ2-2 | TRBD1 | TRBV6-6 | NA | CAAQGANTGELFF | TGTGCCGCCCAGGGGGCGAACACCGGGGAGCTGTTTTTT
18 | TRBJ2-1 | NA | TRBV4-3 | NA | CASSPGGGGGITPVEQFF | TGCGCCAGCAGCCCCGGCGGTGGTGGCGGGATCACCCCGGTTGAGCAGTTCTTC
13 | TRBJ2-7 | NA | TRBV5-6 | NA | CASSPSGHPLLGF | TGTGCCAGCAGCCCGAGTGGACACCCCCTATTGGGCTTC
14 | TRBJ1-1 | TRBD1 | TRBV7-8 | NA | CASSLGTGNTEAFF | TGTGCCAGCAGCTTAGGGACAGGGAACACTGAAGCTTTCTTT
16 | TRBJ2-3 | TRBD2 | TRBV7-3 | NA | CASSLLSGSKIDTQYF | TGTGCCAGCAGCTTACTTAGCGGGAGTAAGATAGATACGCAGTATTTT
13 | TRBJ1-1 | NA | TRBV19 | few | CASSISLNTEAFF | TGTGCCAGTAGTATCTCTTTGAACACTGAAGCTTTCTTT
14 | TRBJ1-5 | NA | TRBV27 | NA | CASSLSRSNQPQHF | TGTGCCAGCAGTTTATCGCGTAGCAATCAGCCCCAGCATTTT
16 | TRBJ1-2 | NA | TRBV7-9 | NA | CASSTKGTTRDYGYTF | TGTGCCAGCAGCACGAAGGGGACAACAAGAGACTATGGCTACACCTTC
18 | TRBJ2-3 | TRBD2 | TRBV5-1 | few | CASSLMGLAGWRRDTQYF | TGCGCCAGCAGCTTGATGGGACTAGCGGGTTGGAGGAGAGATACGCAGTATTTT
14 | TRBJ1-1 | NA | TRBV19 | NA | CATSGRQSNTEAFF | TGTGCCACCTCAGGGAGGCAATCGAACACTGAAGCTTTCTTT
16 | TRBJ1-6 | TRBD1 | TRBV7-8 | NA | CASSLPGQEKDSPLHF | TGTGCCAGCAGCCTCCCGGGACAGGAGAAGGATTCACCCCTCCACTTT
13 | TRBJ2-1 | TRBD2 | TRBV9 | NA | CAGSSGRANEQFF | TGTGCCGGATCTAGCGGGAGGGCCAATGAGCAGTTCTTC
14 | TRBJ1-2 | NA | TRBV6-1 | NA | CASSEIQSNYGYTF | TGTGCCAGCAGTGAAATACAGAGTAACTATGGCTACACCTTC
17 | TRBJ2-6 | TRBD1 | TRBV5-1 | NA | CASSPGTGGSGANVLTF | TGCGCCAGCAGCCCTGGGACAGGGGGGTCTGGGGCCAACGTCCTGACTTTC
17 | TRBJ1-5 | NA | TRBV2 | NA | CASSLPPGSYSNQPQHF | TGTGCCAGCAGCCTACCACCAGGCAGTTATAGCAATCAGCCCCAGCATTTT
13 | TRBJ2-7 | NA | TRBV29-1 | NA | CSVETTGPYEQYF | TGCAGCGTTGAAACAACAGGGCCCTACGAGCAGTACTTC
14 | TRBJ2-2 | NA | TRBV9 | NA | CASSAQGVPGELFF | TGTGCCAGCAGCGCCCAAGGAGTTCCCGGGGAGCTGTTTTTT
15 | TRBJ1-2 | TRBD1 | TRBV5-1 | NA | CASSLDPGGLGGYTF | TGCGCCAGCAGCTTGGACCCAGGGGGCTTAGGTGGCTACACCTTC
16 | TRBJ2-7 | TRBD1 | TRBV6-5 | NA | CASSLEARGIAYEQYF | TGTGCCAGCAGTTTAGAAGCCAGGGGGATCGCCTACGAGCAGTACTTC
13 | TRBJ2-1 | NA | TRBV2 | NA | CASRQTSYNEQFF | TGTGCCAGCAGACAGACCTCCTACAATGAGCAGTTCTTC
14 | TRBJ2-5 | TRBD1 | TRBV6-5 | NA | CASKKPGQQETQYF | TGTGCCAGCAAAAAACCGGGACAGCAAGAGACCCAGTACTTC
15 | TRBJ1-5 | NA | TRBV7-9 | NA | CASRDDRRSNQPQHF | TGTGCCAGCAGGGATGACAGGCGTAGCAATCAGCCCCAGCATTTT
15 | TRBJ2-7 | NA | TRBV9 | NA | CASSRTPGHSYEQYF | TGTGCCAGCAGCAGAACCCCGGGACACTCCTACGAGCAGTACTTC
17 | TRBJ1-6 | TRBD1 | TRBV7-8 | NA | CASSLDTQGANNSPLHF | TGTGCCAGCAGCTTAGATACTCAGGGGGCGAATAATTCACCCCTCCACTTT
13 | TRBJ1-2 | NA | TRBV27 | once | CASSPTGFQGYTF | TGTGCCAGCAGTCCGACCGGGTTTCAAGGCTACACCTTC
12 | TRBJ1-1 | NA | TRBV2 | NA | CASSGGYTEAFF | TGTGCCAGCAGTGGAGGTTACACTGAAGCTTTCTTT